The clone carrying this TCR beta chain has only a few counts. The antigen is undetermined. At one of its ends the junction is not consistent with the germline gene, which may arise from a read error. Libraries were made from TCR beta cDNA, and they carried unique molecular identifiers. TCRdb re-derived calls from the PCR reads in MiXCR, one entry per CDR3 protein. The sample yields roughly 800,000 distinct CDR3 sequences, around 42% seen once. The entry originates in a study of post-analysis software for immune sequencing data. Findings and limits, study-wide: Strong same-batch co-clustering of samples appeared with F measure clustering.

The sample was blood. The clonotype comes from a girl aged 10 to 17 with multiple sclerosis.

CDR3: CASSFHRNAGELFF. CDR3 DNA: TGTGCCAGCAGCTTTCACAGGAACGCCGGGGAGCTGTTTTTT. The chain couples TRBV7-9 to TRBJ2-2; D is possibly TRBD1 (5 bases). Germline lookup yields CDR1 SEHNR and CDR2 FQNEAQ (reference sequence). CDR3 length: 14 residues.